This entry is about one T cell receptor (beta chain). No antigen is known for it. It has no much larger one-base neighbor in the sample; base qualities were not kept. TCR CDR3 regions were amplified from genomic DNA by multiplex PCR using the deep immunoSEQ assay. Extracted genomic DNA from each cell subset was distributed evenly across all wells of several immunoSEQ 96-well plates, and each plate was treated as a replicate. For unsorted PBMC, each replicate PCR was loaded with approximately 300 ng genomic DNA, equivalent to approximately 33,000 T cell genomes. Ten immunoSEQ deep assay plates were used to sequence the unsorted PBMC genomic DNA. Purified libraries were measured with a Qubit 3.0 fluorometer, size-checked on a Bioanalyzer 2100, and measured again with the KAPA Library Quantification kit. Every immunoSEQ 96-well plate was sequenced on a separate single-read 150-cycle Illumina NextSeq 550 flow cell. On the study's bioinformatics: Because the immunoSEQ output included only junctional sequences and no quality scores, the filtering could not be the same as the filtering used for full-length reads. To assign V/J genes and CDR3, sequences were annotated against IMGT germline references using PyIR, a Python wrapper for IgBLAST v1.9. Reads with weak V/J assignments (E-value above 1e-6), missing CDR3, stop codons, out-of-frame junctions, or ambiguous translated residues were removed. V3J clonotypes were defined as sequences sharing an identical inferred V gene, J gene, and CDR3 amino acid sequence. Percentage overlap between repertoires was calculated by dividing the number of shared unique clonotypes by the size of the smaller repertoire. Three approaches were used to assess repertoire richness: RTK rarefaction, the Chao1 estimator, and Recon v2.1 estimates of unobserved clonotypes. TCRdb's version of the immuneACCESS table is confined to in-frame rearrangements and falls short of the full clone set. An unresolved V gene accounts for under half of the shortfall where checked; the remainder is of unknown origin. Clone size and V and J calls were adopted from that table, with D and trimming inferred from the DNA. This sample gives around 480,000 clones in total; about three quarters of them show up just once. The leading ten clones occupy about an eighth of the sample.

The donors were healthy, HIV-negative adults who had no recently reported acute infections or vaccinations. Every donor was a Caucasian adult living in Nashville, Tennessee, USA. For unsorted samples, 85 million to 100 million PBMCs were counted, and genomic DNA was extracted using the QIAamp DNA Blood Mini kit. After blood collection by leukapheresis, PBMCs were isolated using Ficoll-Histopaque density gradient centrifugation and then cryopreserved in the vapor phase of liquid nitrogen. The CDR3 goes from the cysteine to the phenylalanine over 15 residues. Solely the CDR3 DNA is kept, with 45 bases framed from the first base. V loses 3 bases of germline sequence and J loses 3 bases, and the interval between the two ends is 13 bases. Via the germline V gene, CDR1 is SGHRS and CDR2 YFSETQ. This entry comes from a study of shared clonotypes between healthy human individuals (dated by TCRdb to about 2020). About the full investigation: A few men and two women, aged 18 to 49 years, made up the cohort. To estimate repertoire size and how much clonotype sharing occurs between individuals, the study deeply sequenced the blood TCR repertoires of five healthy adults. Libraries were prepared and TCR repertoires were sequenced by different laboratories using diverse techniques, in order to increase sequencing depth and limit assay-specific biases. Between about 0.85 and 9.5 billion PBMCs per donor were obtained by leukapheresis.

The investigation overall reported the following: Sampling was restricted to blood, and TCR repertoires in tissues likely differ from the TCR repertoires found in blood. Because the study included a small number of donors, the genetic and exposure-history diversity represented was limited. Based on pairwise subsampling, the degree of clonotype sharing among donors was expected to be affected by sequencing depth.

This TCR was sampled from a woman aged 40 to 55 in good health. Some clones in this sample may be carry-over from other donors' samples. Recombination joined TRBV5-1 with TRBJ2-1; D gene: possibly TRBD1, on 5 matching bases. The sequenced sample consisted of PBMCs. Read as DNA, the sequence is TGCGCCAGCAGCTATCGGACAAACGACTACAATGAGCAGTTCTTC. This gives the protein CASSYRTNDYNEQFF.